These T cell receptor beta chains were read from a single sample in a study of neurological immune-mediated disorders. One entry per CDR3 protein results from TCRdb running MiXCR on the 5' RACE reads. The table records roughly 100,000 distinct CDR3 sequences, roughly 3.5% of them present only once. What was sequenced was PBMCs. The receptors shown here come from a woman aged 45 to 65 with multiple sclerosis. Each CDR3 is given with its conserved first and last residue. D genes are given only for firm matches. Rows may omit the clone size; those that give it use once, few, many or a size class.

J | D | V | size | DNA | CDR3
TRBJ2-1 | . | TRBV4-3 | many | TGCGCCAGCAGCCAAGTACCAGGACCCGAAGCCAATGAGCAGTTCTTC | CASSQVPGPEANEQFF
TRBJ2-7 | TRBD1 | TRBV7-6 | many | TGTGCCAGCAGCTTAAGGGACAGGGAACAGTACTTC | CASSLRDREQYF
TRBJ1-3 | . | TRBV12-3/TRBV12-4 | many | TGTGCCAGCAGTTTTAGAGGGTCGAAAGGAAACACCATATATTTT | CASSFRGSKGNTIYF
TRBJ1-6 | . | TRBV7-2 | many | TGTGCCAGCAGCTTCGGAATGGATTCACCCCTCCACTTT | CASSFGMDSPLHF
TRBJ1-2 | . | TRBV7-2 | many | TGTGCCAGCAGCTCATCCGTTAGGGTCTACACCTTC | CASSSSVRVYTF
TRBJ2-7 | . | TRBV20-1 | many | TGCAGTGCTAGAGATCGCGCAGGGACCTACGAGCAGTACTTC | CSARDRAGTYEQYF
TRBJ1-4 | TRBD1 | TRBV7-9 | many | TGTGCCAGCAGTACACAGGGGGCCGGAGAAAAACTGTTTTTT | CASSTQGAGEKLFF
TRBJ1-1 | . | TRBV6-6 | . | TGTGCCAGCAGTTATAAGGACACTGAAGCTTTCTTT | CASSYKDTEAFF
TRBJ2-7 | TRBD1 | TRBV20-1 | many | TGCAGTGAGAGCAGGGGGCCCTACGAGCAGTACTTC | CSESRGPYEQYF
TRBJ1-2 | TRBD1 | TRBV20-1 | few | TGCAGTGCCGCCTCCGGGACAGGATCCTATGGCTACACCTTC | CSAASGTGSYGYTF
TRBJ2-7 | . | TRBV12-3/TRBV12-4 | many | TGTGCCAGCGGGGACGAGGGTTGGACCCACGAGCAGTACTTC | CASGDEGWTHEQYF
TRBJ1-2 | TRBD1 | TRBV7-9 | many | TGTGCCAGCAGCTTAACCAGGGGGCAAGGCTATGGCTACACCTTC | CASSLTRGQGYGYTF
TRBJ1-1 | . | TRBV5-6 | many | TGTGCCAGCAGCTCTACAGGGCTCCGCACTGAAGCTTTCTTT | CASSSTGLRTEAFF
TRBJ1-2 | . | TRBV5-1 | many | TGCGCCAGCAGCCCACAGGACGGCTATGGCTACACCTTC | CASSPQDGYGYTF
TRBJ2-5 | . | TRBV5-5 | many | TGTGCCAGCAGCTTGGATTGGACAGCGACCCAGTACTTC | CASSLDWTATQYF
TRBJ2-7 | . | TRBV7-9 | many | TGTGCCAGCAGCTTAGGGGGCTTGACCTACGAGCAGTACTTC | CASSLGGLTYEQYF
TRBJ2-5 | TRBD1 | TRBV5-5 | many | TGTGCCAGCAGCTGGGGCGACAGGGTTCAAGAGACCCAGTACTTC | CASSWGDRVQETQYF
TRBJ2-7 | . | TRBV7-8 | many | TGTGCCAGCAGCTTCCAGGTATCCTACGAGCAGTACTTC | CASSFQVSYEQYF
TRBJ2-7 | . | TRBV7-9 | many | TGTGCCAGCAGCTCCCAGGGCGGCAGGCAATTC | CASSSQGGRQF
TRBJ1-5 | . | TRBV6-2/TRBV6-3 | many | TGTGCCAGCAGATACAGGGAAGGCCAGCCCCAGCATTTT | CASRYREGQPQHF
TRBJ1-4 | . | TRBV29-1 | many | TGCAGTGCGGGGGGCGAGTATGAAAAACTGTTTTTT | CSAGGEYEKLFF
TRBJ1-2 | TRBD1 | TRBV5-1 | many | TGCGCCAGCAGCCCCGGGGACAGGGGGAGGTATGGCTACACCTTC | CASSPGDRGRYGYTF
TRBJ2-5 | . | TRBV11-3 | many | TGTGCCAGCAGCTTCACCCCCCCCGAGACCCAGTACTTC | CASSFTPPETQYF
TRBJ2-1 | . | TRBV15 | few | TGTGCCACCAGCACTGATTCCTACAATGAGCAGTTCTTC | CATSTDSYNEQFF
TRBJ2-3 | TRBD1 | TRBV18 | . | TGTGCCAGCTCACCACCCCGGGGACAGGGGGACACAGATACGCAGTATTTT | CASSPPRGQGDTDTQYF
TRBJ2-5 | TRBD2 | TRBV7-9 | . | TGTGCCGGCCAGCGGGGGGGCTCGAAGACCCAGTACTTC | CAGQRGGSKTQYF
TRBJ1-2 | . | TRBV7-9 | many | TGTGCCAGCACAGAATGGGGGGGGCGATCTGATGGCTACACCTTC | CASTEWGGRSDGYTF
TRBJ2-5 | TRBD2 | TRBV6-6 | many | TGTGCCAGCAAACCCGCGGGACTACCCGGGGAGACCCAGTACTTC | CASKPAGLPGETQYF
TRBJ2-1 | . | TRBV4-1 | many | TGCGCCAGCAGCCAAGATCGGCTAGACCCAGCGCACATTATAAGCTCCTACAATGAGCAGTTCTTC | CASSQDRLDPAHIISSYNEQFF
TRBJ2-7 | . | TRBV7-9 | many | TGTGCCAGCAGCTTAGTTCTCGGCGTCGGCGAGCAGTACTTC | CASSLVLGVGEQYF
TRBJ2-7 | TRBD2 | TRBV9 | many | TGTGCCAGCAGCAAACAAGCGGGGGTTAAGGTATACGAGCAGTACTTC | CASSKQAGVKVYEQYF